Below are 19 T cell receptor beta chains sequenced from a single sample in a study of CD8+CD57+ T cells in acquired aplastic anemia. The template used for profiling TCR beta VDJ and CDR3 was genomic DNA. TCRdb reprocessed the reads via MiXCR and lists one record per CDR3 protein. Of over 250,000 distinct CDR3 sequences in the sample, roughly 53% were seen once. Sequenced patients had shown CD8+CD57+ cell expansion by flow cytometry. Sample: sorted CD4+, CD8+, or CD8+CD57+ T cells (not recorded which) from PBMCs. Receptors originate from a human donor with aplastic anemia.

CDR3 sequence (DNA): TGTGCCAGCAGTGAACGGCTCAATCCAGGGGGCAGTAGGAATGAGCAGTTCTTC. Translating it yields CASSERLNPGGSRNEQFF. The gene calls are TRBV2 and TRBJ2-1, with 8 bases matching TRBD1. J was trimmed by 7 bases and V by 2 bases; bases with no gene match: 16. Germline lookup yields CDR1 SNHLY and CDR2 FYNNEI. The CDR3 contains 18 residues.

The chain combines TRBV7-3 with TRBJ1-2; possibly TRBD1 for D (6 bases). The CDR3 is 13 residues long. V was shortened by 5 bases and J by 8 bases, with 15 bases between the two germline ends. Germline assignment: CDR1 SGHTA and CDR2 FQGTGA. The chain's CDR3 is CASSPGADIGYTF. As DNA, the CDR3 is TGTGCCAGCAGCCCAGGGGCAGATATCGGCTACACCTTC.

The V and J genes are TRBV25-1 and TRBJ1-1; possibly TRBD1 for D (5 bases). Germline V gene lookup returns CDR1 MGHDK and CDR2 SYGVNS. V dropped 3 bases and J dropped 1 base, with 9 bases sitting between them. This CDR3 spans 14 amino acids. CDR3 sequence reads: CASSDEGWNTEAFF. In DNA form, the CDR3 reads TGTGCCAGCAGTGACGAGGGGTGGAACACTGAAGCTTTCTTT.

The chain combines TRBV19 with TRBJ1-6, with D hard to call. The V gene's germline CDR1 is LNHDA and CDR2 SQIVND (reference sequence). V was clipped by 6 bases and J by 6 bases, with 15 bases between them. The CDR3 runs to 15 residues. The CDR3 sequence is CASRPGLGSNSPLHF. DNA of the CDR3: TGTGCCAGTAGGCCCGGGTTGGGTAGTAATTCACCCCTCCACTTT.

The V gene is TRBV20-1, the J gene TRBJ2-5, with D perhaps TRBD1 or TRBD2 (5 bases each). Germline CDR1 and CDR2: DFQATT and SNEGSKA (reference sequence). Trimming pared 4 bases from V and 2 bases from J, leaving 17 bases between. The CDR3 is 15 residues long. CDR3 residues: CSANHGGSVQETQYF. CDR3 sequence (DNA): TGCAGTGCTAACCATGGGGGTAGCGTACAAGAGACCCAGTACTTC.

This clonotype is a singleton in its sample. This sequence joins TRBV29-1 and TRBJ2-2; 7 bases agree with TRBD1. The CDR3 totals 12 residues. From germline, CDR1 is SQVTM and CDR2 ANQGSEA. The CDR3 loop reads CRVKQGAGELFF. The DNA of the CDR3 is TGCAGAGTGAAGCAGGGGGCCGGGGAGCTGTTTTTT.

This clonotype was seen at least ten times. V is TRBV6-6 and J is TRBJ1-6; D uncertain. The germline V gene has CDR1 MNHNY and CDR2 SVGAGI (reference sequence). V lost 5 bases to trimming and J lost 8 bases, with 13 bases between them. This CDR3 is built from 14 residues. CDR3: CASSQAGEDSPLHF. CDR3 in DNA: TGTGCCAGCAGTCAAGCCGGGGAAGATTCACCCCTCCACTTT.

This chain connects TRBV19 to TRBJ1-1; 9 bases fit TRBD1. The length of the CDR3 is 15 residues. Losses at the gene ends were 9 bases for V and 4 bases for J; bases not matched to a gene: 12. CDR1 LNHDA and CDR2 SQIVND come from the germline V gene (reference sequence). The CDR3 region has the DNA TGTGCCAGCCGTCCCGGGACAGGGATGGGCACTGAAGCTTTCTTT. Its translation: CASRPGTGMGTEAFF.

This chain joins TRBV5-1 and TRBJ2-3; no reliable D call. This CDR3 comprises 13 residues. V lost 4 bases and J 4 bases, leaving 10 bases between the germline ends. CDR1 is SGHRS and CDR2 is YFSETQ in the germline V gene. The CDR3 DNA reads as TGCGCCAGCAGCCTAGTATCCCCAGATACGCAGTATTTT. It is translated as CASSLVSPDTQYF.

This clonotype was found a few times. CDR3 loop: CASSRTSGIGNEQFF. DNA for the CDR3: TGTGCCAGCAGTAGGACTAGCGGGATAGGTAATGAGCAGTTCTTC. This chain uses TRBV2 with TRBJ2-1, with 12 nucleotides matching TRBD2. CDR3 size: 15 residues. Germline CDR1 reads SNHLY; CDR2 reads FYNNEI. Trimming at V came to 5 bases and at J to 7 bases, leaving 6 bases not matched to a gene.

This clonotype was recorded only once. Being one base from a much bigger clone, this may be a read error. This chain joins TRBV5-4 and TRBJ2-2; 7 bases align to TRBD2. V lost 6 bases and J lost 4; bases outside the gene matches: 6. The CDR3 runs 14 residues. Germline V gene sequence: CDR1 SGHNT, CDR2 YYREEE (reference sequence). The CDR3 DNA reads as TGTGCCAGCAAGCCAGCGGGGAGCACCGGGGAGCTGTTTTTT. It translates to CASKPAGSTGELFF.

The chain links TRBV7-9 to TRBJ1-5; 10 nucleotides agree with TRBD1. CDR3 length: 16 amino acids. V was clipped by 5 bases and J by 9 bases; unmatched bases: 13. From germline, CDR1 is SEHNR and CDR2 FQNEAQ (reference sequence). The CDR3 DNA follows: TGTGCCAGCAGCCAAGAGGGACAGGGGCAGGTGAGGCCCCAGCATTTT. This codes for CASSQEGQGQVRPQHF. The entire variable domain, with the rest obtained from reference TRBV7-9 and TRBJ1-5, is as follows: DTGVSQNPRHKITKRGQNVTFRCDPISEHNRLYWYRQTLGQGPEFLTYFQNEAQLEKSRLLSDRFSAERPKGSFSTLEIQRTEQGDSAMYLCASSQEGQGQVRPQHFGDGTRLSIL.

The chain carries TRBV5-6 and TRBJ2-2; a possible D gene is TRBD1 (5 bases). V gave up 6 bases and J gave up 1 base, with 13 bases separating them. Germline CDR1 reads SGHDT; CDR2 reads YYEEEE. The CDR3 runs 15 residues. Here the CDR3 reads CASTWGRKNTGELFF. CDR3 in DNA: TGTGCCAGCACATGGGGCAGAAAGAACACCGGGGAGCTGTTTTTT.

This clonotype was recorded a few times. The genes are TRBV3-1 and TRBJ2-5; TRBD2 matches 10 bases. This CDR3 spans 19 amino acids. Germline values: CDR1 LGHDT, CDR2 YNNKEL (reference sequence). Trimming removed 2 bases from V and 2 bases from J; junction bases left unmatched: 14. CDR3 region: CASSQSFPAGGPNQETQYF. The CDR3, as DNA: TGTGCCAGCAGCCAATCGTTTCCAGCGGGGGGGCCGAATCAAGAGACCCAGTACTTC.

This clonotype was counted only a few times. V gene TRBV7-9 combines with J gene TRBJ2-3; possible D gene TRBD1, 6 bases. CDR3 length: 15 amino acids. Germline values: CDR1 SEHNR, CDR2 FQNEAQ (reference sequence). Trimming stripped 5 bases from V and 3 bases from J, with 15 bases between. The CDR3 region is CASSQLQGPTDTQYF. Here the CDR3 DNA reads TGTGCCAGCAGCCAACTACAGGGACCGACAGATACGCAGTATTTT.

This chain connects TRBV9 to TRBJ2-5; TRBD2 might be the D (5 bases). Trimming removed 1 base at V and 4 bases at J, with 14 bases between. The CDR3 is 15 amino acids. Germline values: CDR1 SGDLS, CDR2 YYNGEE. Here the CDR3 reads CASSVRGGLAETQYF. CDR3 nucleotide sequence: TGTGCCAGCAGCGTACGTGGAGGTTTGGCAGAGACCCAGTACTTC.

This sequence joins TRBV7-9 and TRBJ2-2; a weak D match, TRBD2 (5 bases). The length of the CDR3 is 14 residues. CDR1 is SEHNR and CDR2 is FQNEAQ in the germline V gene (reference sequence). V lost 7 bases to trimming and J lost 5 bases, with 14 bases between them. Here the CDR3 reads CASTPERLTGELFF. CDR3 DNA sequence: TGTGCCAGCACTCCCGAGCGGCTGACCGGGGAGCTGTTTTTT.

The rearrangement joins TRBV19 to TRBJ1-2, with TRBD1 as a possible D gene (5 bases). This CDR3 comprises 20 residues. Looked up from germline, CDR1 is LNHDA and CDR2 is SQIVND (reference sequence). Trimming left V 1 base short and J 5 bases short, with 29 bases between. In DNA, the CDR3 is TGTGCCAGTAGTATAGGGCGCAGTAACCGGATCCGGGACTTGAAATATGGCTACACCTTC. This codes for CASSIGRSNRIRDLKYGYTF. Looking up the rest from reference TRBV19 and TRBJ1-2 gives the full variable domain: DGGITQSPKYLFRKEGQNVTLSCEQNLNHDAMYWYRQDPGQGLRLIYYSQIVNDFQKGDIAEGYSVSREKKESFPLTVTSAQKNPTAFYLCASSIGRSNRIRDLKYGYTFGSGTRLTVV.

This clonotype was seen repeatedly, ten times or more. This chain joins TRBV6-4 and TRBJ2-2; D perhaps matches TRBD1 (5 bases). V was pared by 4 bases and J by 4 bases, with 7 bases between. The CDR3 has 13 residues. The V gene's germline CDR1 is MRHNA and CDR2 SNTAGT. The CDR3 reads CASSVTGTGELFF. The CDR3 nucleotides read TGTGCCAGCAGTGTAACAGGCACCGGGGAGCTGTTTTTT.